These 20 T cell receptor beta chains were all obtained from the same sample, sequenced in a study of early T cells in non-severe SARS-CoV-2 infection. Each CDR3 protein is one row after TCRdb ran MiXCR on the 5' RACE reads. There are 79,000 or so distinct CDR3 sequences in the sample; about 13% occur only once, and 1.1% lies in the top ten. The sequencing sample was made of whole blood. The receptors come from an adult who was a healthcare worker with PCR-confirmed SARS-CoV-2 infection or an uninfected control (not recorded which).

The sample holds many counts of this clonotype. The CDR3 is CASSSPRGSGNTIYF. CDR3 sequence (DNA): TGTGCCAGCAGCTCCCCCCGGGGTTCTGGAAACACCATATATTTT. The chain couples TRBV25-1 to TRBJ1-3, with no clear D. Trimming took 6 bases from V and 1 from J, leaving 13 bases between them. The CDR3 is 15 residues long. Looked up from germline, CDR1 is MGHDK and CDR2 is SYGVNS.

V gene TRBV15 combines with J gene TRBJ2-3; 8 bases agree with TRBD1. CDR1 is LNHNV, CDR2 YYDKDF, per germline (reference sequence). CDR3 length equals 15 residues. The V gene end was trimmed by 1 base and the J gene end by 4 bases; junction bases not matched to a gene: 4. The DNA of the CDR3 is TGTGCCACCAGCAGAGGCCAGGGGGCTGCAGATACGCAGTATTTT. This sequence encodes CATSRGQGAADTQYF.

This clonotype has a handful of counts. The V and J genes are TRBV3-2 and TRBJ2-7; the D call in the table, TRBD2, was not verified against the DNA. TRBV3-2 is a pseudogene. The CDR3 has 16 amino acids. This chain's CDR3 is CASSRYPSGEFTEQYF. Written as DNA, the CDR3 is TGTGCCAGCAGCCGCTACCCTAGCGGGGAGTTCACCGAGCAGTACTTC.

The V gene is TRBV5-1, the J gene TRBJ2-1; weak D call: TRBD2 (5 bases). The CDR3 extends over 17 amino acids. Germline lookup yields CDR1 SGHRS and CDR2 YFSETQ. The V end lost 0 bases, the J end lost 10 bases, and 23 bases lay between the germline ends. CDR3 amino acids: CASSLEPASSGGGEQFF. CDR3 sequence (DNA): TGCGCCAGCAGCTTGGAACCTGCTAGCTCCGGCGGCGGCGAGCAGTTCTTC.

In the case of this clonotype: This may be a read error: a much more frequent sequence differs by one nucleotide. V usage is TRBV7-9 and J usage is TRBJ2-1, with D tentatively TRBD1 or TRBD2 (5 bases each). Germline V CDR1 and CDR2: SEHNR, FQNEAQ (reference sequence). The CDR3 contains 18 residues. Trimming stripped 5 bases from V and 5 bases from J, with 25 bases between. The CDR3 DNA sequence: TGTGCCAGCAGCCCCGGGGCTAGCTCGATTCGTATGGACAATGAGCAGTTCTTC. Protein: CASSPGASSIRMDNEQFF.

This clonotype showed up just a few times. The chain carries TRBV6-1 and TRBJ1-1, with TRBD1 as a possible D gene (6 bases). V lost 7 bases to trimming and J lost 10 bases, with 13 bases between them. The CDR3 totals 11 residues. The germline V gene encodes CDR1 MNHNS and CDR2 SASEGT. The CDR3 reads CASNGQSRAFF. In nucleotides, the CDR3 is TGTGCCAGCAACGGACAGTCGAGAGCTTTCTTT.

This clonotype has a count of ten or more. The rearrangement uses TRBV5-6 and TRBJ2-1, with D maybe TRBD2 (5 bases). This CDR3 is 18 amino acids long. Trimming shortened V by 0 bases and J by 0 bases, and 16 bases separated the two germline ends. Germline assignment: CDR1 SGHDT and CDR2 YYEEEE. The CDR3 protein is CASSLAVRGSSSYNEQFF. For the CDR3, the DNA is TGTGCCAGCAGCTTGGCCGTCCGGGGATCGAGCTCCTACAATGAGCAGTTCTTC. Based on the CDR3 plus reference TRBV5-6 and TRBJ2-1, the full variable domain is DAGVTQSPTHLIKTRGQQVTLRCSPKSGHDTVSWYQQALGQGPQFIFQYYEEEERQRGNFPDRFSGHQFPNYSSELNVNALLLGDSALYLCASSLAVRGSSSYNEQFFGPGTRLTVL.

The V call is TRBV10-1, the J call TRBJ2-2; D uncertain. This CDR3 is 12 amino acids long. Trimming pared 6 bases from V and 7 bases from J, leaving 9 bases between. Germline V lookup: CDR1 WNHNN, CDR2 SYGVQD (reference sequence). CDR3 coding DNA: TGCGCCAGCAGCACCCTGGGCGGGGAGCTGTTTTTT. Its translation is CASSTLGGELFF.

This chain uses TRBV2 with TRBJ1-2, with 7 bases identical to TRBD1. The CDR3 runs to 14 residues. From germline, CDR1 is SNHLY and CDR2 FYNNEI. V was pared by 3 bases and J by 4 bases, with 5 bases of the junction left unmatched. The CDR3 DNA sequence: TGTGCCAGCAGTGATTCGGGACAGCGCTATGGCTACACCTTC. Residues: CASSDSGQRYGYTF.

This chain connects TRBV11-2 to TRBJ2-3; 7 bases align to TRBD2. Germline V lookup: CDR1 SGHAT, CDR2 FQNNGV. This CDR3 comprises 16 residues. Trimming at V came to 3 bases and at J to 2 bases, leaving 8 bases not matched to a gene. The CDR3 region is CASSFSPSGDTDTQYF. CDR3 nucleotide sequence: TGTGCCAGCAGCTTTTCCCCAAGCGGGGACACAGATACGCAGTATTTT.

There are a few counts of this clonotype. J is TRBJ2-5 and V is TRBV6-1, with 7 bases aligning to TRBD2. CDR1 is MNHNS and CDR2 is SASEGT in the germline V gene. V lost 5 bases, J lost 4 bases, and 13 bases stayed unmatched. The CDR3 has 16 amino acids. The CDR3 DNA is TGTGCCAGCAGTCAAGGGAGCGGGGTCTGGGTAGAGACCCAGTACTTC. Its translation: CASSQGSGVWVETQYF.

The J gene is TRBJ2-7, the V gene TRBV19; either TRBD1 or TRBD2 may fit D (5 bases each). The CDR3 is 13 residues long. Germline assignment: CDR1 LNHDA and CDR2 SQIVND (reference sequence). Between the trimmed V and J ends, which lost 2 bases and 6 bases, there was a span of 11 bases. CDR3 loop: CASSILGRGEQYF. The CDR3 coding sequence is TGTGCCAGTAGTATATTGGGACGTGGCGAGCAGTACTTC.

This clonotype was found many times. This sequence joins TRBV30 and TRBJ2-1; D ambiguous. The germline V gene encodes CDR1 GTSNPN and CDR2 SVGIG (reference sequence). The V and J ends lost 2 bases and 0 bases respectively, with 5 bases between them. The CDR3 sequence is 13 residues long. The CDR3 nucleotides are TGTGCCTGGAGTCTTAGCTCCTACAATGAGCAGTTCTTC. Its protein product is CAWSLSSYNEQFF.

This clonotype was observed a few times. V is TRBV3-1 and J is TRBJ1-1, with D unresolved. Germline CDR1 and CDR2: LGHDT and YNNKEL (reference sequence). Trimming shortened V by 0 bases and J by 4 bases, and 9 bases separated the two germline ends. CDR3 length: 14 amino acids. The CDR3 spells CASSQDRPVTEAFF. The DNA of the CDR3 is TGTGCCAGCAGCCAAGATCGGCCCGTCACTGAAGCTTTCTTT.

In the case of this clonotype: A much larger clone differs from this one at a single base, so this may be a read error. The CDR3 does not close with the conserved phenylalanine or tryptophan, likely indicating a read error. The V gene is TRBV29-1, the J gene TRBJ1-1; D may be TRBD1 (6 bases). The ends were cut back, 6 bases at V and 1 base at J, with 6 bases in the middle. CDR3 length equals 11 residues. In germline, CDR1 is SQVTM, CDR2 ANQGSEA. The CDR3 is CSVDRNTEAFL. DNA for the CDR3: TGCAGCGTGGACAGGAACACTGAAGCTTTCCTT.

The chain has TRBV12-3 or TRBV12-4 and TRBJ1-1; 8 bases map to TRBD1. V was pared by 4 bases and J by 1 base, with 5 bases of the junction left unmatched. CDR3 length: 15 residues. The CDR3 DNA follows: TGTGCCAGCAGTTCTACCGGGACAGGGAACACTGAAGCTTTCTTT. This sequence encodes CASSSTGTGNTEAFF.

The chain is built from TRBV19 and TRBJ1-5; 7 bases line up with TRBD1. Germline-derived CDR1 and CDR2 are LNHDA and SQIVND (reference sequence). V was pared by 6 bases and J by 1 base, with 9 bases of the junction left unmatched. This CDR3 region has 16 residues. DNA of the CDR3: TGTGCCAGTAGGAAAATACAGGGGATGAGCAATCAGCCCCAGCATTTT. Its protein is CASRKIQGMSNQPQHF.

This clonotype was counted ten times or more. The rearrangement joins TRBV6-2 or TRBV6-3 to TRBJ2-3; no firm D call. V was clipped by 5 bases and J by 0 bases, with 6 bases between them. Germline CDR1 MNHEY, CDR2 SVGEGT. The CDR3 length is 13 residues. The CDR3 sequence: CASSHYSTDTQYF. CDR3 in DNA: TGTGCCAGCAGTCATTATAGCACAGATACGCAGTATTTT.

V is TRBV11-2 and J is TRBJ2-5; 9 bases align to TRBD2. The CDR3 runs 18 residues. V lost 5 bases to trimming and J lost 2 bases; unmatched junction nucleotides: 15. Germline V CDR1 and CDR2: SGHAT, FQNNGV. The CDR3 DNA sequence: TGTGCCAGCAGCCCACGCCCGCTCAGCGGGGGGCGACAAGAGACCCAGTACTTC. It is translated as CASSPRPLSGGRQETQYF. The complete variable domain, with remaining parts taken from reference TRBV11-2 and TRBJ2-5, reads EAGVAQSPRYKIIEKRQSVAFWCNPISGHATLYWYQQILGQGPKLLIQFQNNGVVDDSQLPKDRFSAERLKGVDSTLKIQPAKLEDSAVYLCASSPRPLSGGRQETQYFGPGTRLLVL.

This clonotype was picked up a small number of times. The CDR3 is CASSPQISRGSAFF. As DNA, the CDR3 is TGTGCCAGCAGCCCCCAGATCTCTCGGGGGTCGGCTTTCTTT. The rearrangement joins TRBV7-9 to TRBJ1-1; D may be TRBD1 (5 bases). CDR1 is SEHNR and CDR2 is FQNEAQ in the germline V gene (reference sequence). This CDR3 is 14 amino acids long. V was trimmed by 5 bases and J by 11 bases, leaving 21 bases between them.